The 8 T cell receptor beta chains below all came from one sample that was sequenced in a study of T cell repertoires in cytomegalovirus infection. TCRdb re-called the reads with MiXCR, one entry per CDR3 protein. The sample contains some 150,000 distinct CDR3 sequences, about 6% of which appear only once. Sample: PBMCs. These receptors all stem from a human donor in good health (CMV status not recorded). Some clones in this sample may be carry-over from other donors' samples.

This clonotype was observed a handful of times. The rearrangement uses TRBV12-3 or TRBV12-4 and TRBJ2-2; TRBD2 is a possible D gene (6 bases). The V and J ends lost 3 bases and 1 base respectively, with 12 bases between them. The CDR3 loop spans 16 amino acids. In nucleotides, the CDR3 is TGTGCCAGCAGTTTTAGCCGGGGGAAGAACACCGGGGAGCTGTTTTTT. It is translated as CASSFSRGKNTGELFF.

This clonotype was observed at least ten times. V is TRBV15 and J is TRBJ1-2; tentative D call: TRBD1 (5 bases). The germline V and J ends were trimmed by 5 bases and 3 bases, with 10 bases remaining between them. This CDR3 has 13 residues. Germline V lookup: CDR1 LNHNV, CDR2 YYDKDF (reference sequence). The CDR3 protein is CATSDDSHYGYTF. CDR3 nucleotides: TGTGCCACCAGCGACGACAGTCACTATGGCTACACCTTC.

The chain is built from TRBV6-6 and TRBJ1-2, with a possible D match to TRBD1 (5 bases). The V and J ends lost 6 bases and 5 bases respectively, with 16 bases between them. CDR3 length: 14 residues. Germline V gene data show CDR1 as MNHNY and CDR2 as SVGAGI (reference sequence). Here the CDR3 reads CASSPGTGLYGYTF. The CDR3 DNA is TGTGCCAGCAGCCCAGGGACGGGACTATATGGCTACACCTTC.

The V gene is TRBV27, the J gene TRBJ1-2; D is ambiguous. The germline V gene encodes CDR1 MNHEY and CDR2 SMNVEV (reference sequence). Trimming removed 2 bases at V and 1 base at J, with 5 bases between. This CDR3 has 13 amino acids. In DNA, the CDR3 is TGTGCCAGCAGTTTACGGTATAACTATGGCTACACCTTC. Protein: CASSLRYNYGYTF.

This clonotype was observed at least ten times. The gene calls are TRBV6-5 and TRBJ1-6, with 8 nucleotides matching TRBD1. Germline lookup yields CDR1 MNHEY and CDR2 SVGAGI. V lost 5 bases, J lost 5 bases, and 2 bases stayed unmatched. This CDR3 is 14 amino acids long. CDR3 amino acids: CASSRQGNNSPLHF. The CDR3 bases are TGTGCCAGCAGTAGACAGGGGAATAATTCACCCCTCCACTTT.

There are many counts of this clonotype. This chain connects TRBV28 to TRBJ2-6, with D unclear. Trimming removed 1 base from V and 2 bases from J, with 12 bases in between. Per the germline V gene, CDR1 is MDHEN and CDR2 is SYDVKM. The CDR3 is 17 residues long. Here the CDR3 reads CASSLYLIGTGANVLTF. In DNA, the CDR3 is TGTGCCAGCAGTTTATACCTCATAGGCACTGGGGCCAACGTCCTGACTTTC.

DNA for the CDR3: TGTGCCAGCAGTGCTTGGGGGAACGAGCAGTTCTTC. Amino acid sequence: CASSAWGNEQFF. The J gene is TRBJ2-1, the V gene TRBV2; either TRBD1 or TRBD2 may supply D (5 bases each). The germline CDR1 and CDR2 sequences are SNHLY and FYNNEI. CDR3 length equals 12 residues. With 4 bases removed from V and 10 bases from J, the gap between germline ends came to 11 bases.

CDR3 nucleotides: TGCGCCAGCAGCTTGGTGGGACAGGGGGCGTCCAACACTGAAGCTTTCTTT. Protein: CASSLVGQGASNTEAFF. The chain carries TRBV5-1 and TRBJ1-1, with TRBD1 identical over 12 bases. CDR1 is SGHRS, CDR2 YFSETQ, per germline. This CDR3 is built from 17 residues. Losses at the gene ends were 0 bases for V and 2 bases for J; bases not matched to a gene: 5. Together with reference TRBV5-1 and TRBJ1-1, the CDR3 gives the full variable domain: KAGVTQTPRYLIKTRGQQVTLSCSPISGHRSVSWYQQTPGQGLQFLFEYFSETQRNKGNFPGRFSGRQFSNSRSEMNVSTLELGDSALYLCASSLVGQGASNTEAFFGQGTRLTVV.